This T cell receptor beta chain originates from a study of post-analysis software for immune sequencing data. Background on the study: Included among the disease courses, which were recorded for the cohort, were relapsing-remitting, secondary progressive and progressive-relapsing multiple sclerosis.

Study observations and caveats: Among multiple sclerosis patients, normalized Chao1 diversity was significantly below that of controls. Comparison of patients with controls showed roughly five TRBV segments more frequent in patients, TRBV5-6, TRBV5-1 and TRBV20-1 among them.

Looked up from germline, CDR1 is KGHDR and CDR2 is SFDVKD. With 4 bases removed from V and 5 bases from J, the gap between germline ends came to 7 bases. This CDR3 has 12 amino acids. Regarding this clonotype: Its target is not known.

TCR beta cDNA libraries had unique molecular identifiers. Once about 0.95 to 10 million T cells were used, about 510,000 cDNA molecules resulted. Via MiXCR, TCRdb re-called the PCR reads, giving one row per CDR3 protein. The sample records hundreds of thousands of distinct CDR3 sequences, over 45% being singletons. Specimen: blood. This sequence joins TRBV24-1 and TRBJ1-2; D is uncertain. This clonotype was obtained from a girl aged 2 to 9 with multiple sclerosis. This CDR3 reads CATSDSFYGYTF. CDR3 nucleotides: TGTGCCACCAGTGACTCTTTTTATGGCTACACCTTC.